The T cell receptor (beta chain) described here comes from a study of blood T cell repertoires in COVID-19. Looking at the study overall: The United States, Italy and Spain supplied acute and convalescent COVID-19 samples.

Residents of 24 US areas, aged about 18 to 95 years, made up the participants. Grouping used clinical history reported by participants in a survey and questionnaire. The V gene's germline CDR1 is SGHNT and CDR2 YYREEE (reference sequence). The V and J ends lost 4 bases and 0 bases respectively, with 10 bases between them. There are 15 residues in the CDR3. Per the original data handling: Reference gene primer amplification gave nucleated cell count estimates. TCRdb's copy holds only in-frame clones and misses some; the assay was immunoSEQ multiplex PCR. V and J calls and clone size come straight from that table; D and trimming were deduced from the DNA. This table has 370,000 or so clones, over 75% appearing once.

This TCR was sampled from a man between 25 and 39 years old who had recovered from COVID-19. The chain employs TRBV5-4 and TRBJ1-4; D is uncertain. The sample taken for sequencing was PBMCs or T cells enriched from blood (not recorded which). As DNA, the CDR3 is TGTGCCAGCAGCGAAATCGGGGCAACTAATGAAAAACTGTTTTTT. Residues: CASSEIGATNEKLFF. Complete variable domain (other parts from reference TRBV5-4 and TRBJ1-4): ETGVTQSPTHLIKTRGQQVTLRCSSQSGHNTVSWYQQALGQGPQFIFQYYREEENGRGNFPPRFSGLQFPNYSSELNVNALELDDSALYLCASSEIGATNEKLFFGSGTQLSVL.